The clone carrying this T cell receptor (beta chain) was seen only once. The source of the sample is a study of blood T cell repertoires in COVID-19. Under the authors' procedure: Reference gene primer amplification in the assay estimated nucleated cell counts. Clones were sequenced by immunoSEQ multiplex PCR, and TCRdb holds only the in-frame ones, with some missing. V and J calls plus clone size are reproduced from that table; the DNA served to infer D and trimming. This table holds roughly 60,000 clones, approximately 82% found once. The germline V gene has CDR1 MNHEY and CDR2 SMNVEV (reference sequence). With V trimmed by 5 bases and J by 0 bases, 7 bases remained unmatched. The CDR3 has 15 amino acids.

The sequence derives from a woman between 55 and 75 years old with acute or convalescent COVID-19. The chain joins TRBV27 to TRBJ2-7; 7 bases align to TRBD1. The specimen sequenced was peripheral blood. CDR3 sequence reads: CASSHGQAVSYEQYF. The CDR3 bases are TGTGCCAGCAGTCACGGACAGGCCGTCTCCTACGAGCAGTACTTC.